A selection of T cell receptor beta chains follows, all from one sample in a study of Ad26.COV2.S vaccination and SARS-CoV-2 variants. Generated by immunoSEQ multiplex PCR, the TCRdb table keeps only in-frame clones and is missing some. The table includes about 280,000 clones, 70% to 90% detected once. The sequencing here drew on peripheral blood, taken in a trial of Ad26.COV2.S vaccine versus placebo. Receptors were obtained from a person aged 18 to 59 who received the Ad26.COV2.S COVID-19 vaccine or a placebo. Each CDR3 is given with its conserved first and last residue. A D gene is named only where the DNA matches it firmly. Clone size is shown for a subset of rows, as once, few, many or a class of expanded clone.

abundance	d_gene	j_gene	v_gene	CDR3aa	CDR3nt
NA	NA	TRBJ1-3	TRBV7-2	CASSPAETSGNTIYF	TGTGCCAGCAGCCCCGCCGAGACGTCTGGAAACACCATATATTTT
NA	NA	TRBJ2-1	TRBV2	CASRRTLDSNEQFF	TGTGCCAGCAGGAGGACCCTGGATAGCAATGAGCAGTTCTTC
NA	NA	TRBJ2-5	TRBV7-9	CASQSAAAGETQYF	TGTGCCAGTCAATCGGCGGCCGCCGGGGAGACCCAGTACTTC
NA	TRBD2	TRBJ2-7	TRBV5-1	CASSLQWSGSINEQYF	TGCGCCAGCAGCTTACAGTGGAGCGGGAGTATTAACGAGCAGTACTTC
NA	NA	TRBJ1-2	TRBV15	CATSRDPVTAYGYTF	TGTGCCACCAGCAGAGATCCAGTGACAGCCTATGGCTACACCTTC
NA	TRBD2	TRBJ2-7	TRBV28	CASTPSGSSYEQYF	TGTGCCAGCACCCCGAGCGGGAGCTCCTACGAGCAGTACTTC
NA	NA	TRBJ1-1	TRBV12-5	CASGLMGGTEAFF	TGTGCTAGTGGTTTGATGGGGGGCACTGAAGCTTTCTTT
NA	NA	TRBJ2-2	TRBV5-1	CASSFDVAGELFF	TGCGCCAGCAGCTTTGATGTGGCCGGGGAGCTGTTTTTT
NA	NA	TRBJ2-5	TRBV7-2	CASSPTPRGEETQYF	TGTGCCAGCAGCCCAACTCCACGGGGAGAAGAGACCCAGTACTTC
NA	NA	TRBJ1-2	TRBV30	CAWSYSEGNTF	TGTGCCTGGAGTTACTCGGAAGGGAACACCTTC
NA	TRBD1	TRBJ1-1	TRBV5-1	CASSAQGFGTEAFF	TGCGCCAGCAGCGCACAGGGGTTTGGCACTGAAGCTTTCTTT
NA	NA	TRBJ2-1	TRBV6-1	CASSEAQGWDEQFF	TGTGCCAGCAGTGAAGCGCAGGGCTGGGATGAGCAGTTCTTC
NA	NA	TRBJ2-1	TRBV6-6	CASSSRGNHHNEQFF	TGTGCCAGCAGTTCGCGGGGCAACCATCACAATGAGCAGTTCTTC
few	NA	TRBJ2-7	TRBV2	CASRSTFSYEQYF	TGTGCCAGCAGGTCTACTTTTAGCTACGAGCAGTACTTC
few	NA	TRBJ1-5	TRBV5-5	CASSLEAVYSNQPQHF	TGTGCCAGCAGCTTGGAGGCAGTTTATAGCAATCAGCCCCAGCATTTT
NA	TRBD2	TRBJ2-3	TRBV29-1	CSVDGRETSTDTQYF	TGCAGCGTTGATGGGCGGGAGACCTCCACAGATACGCAGTATTTT
once	TRBD2	TRBJ2-3	TRBV7-3	CASSLSGGTDTQYF	TGTGCCAGCAGCTTATCGGGGGGTACAGATACGCAGTATTTT
NA	NA	TRBJ1-1	TRBV27	CASSGPTGVREAFF	TGTGCCAGCAGTGGTCCGACAGGTGTGCGTGAAGCTTTCTTT
NA	NA	TRBJ2-2	TRBV5-1	CASSFTGVRNGELFF	TGCGCCAGCAGCTTCACGGGAGTGAGGAACGGGGAGCTGTTTTTT
NA	TRBD2	TRBJ2-5	TRBV10-2	CASRLAGEETQYF	TGCGCCAGCAGGCTAGCGGGAGAAGAGACCCAGTACTTC
NA	NA	TRBJ2-3	TRBV30	CAWSGRGPQYF	TGTGCCTGGAGTGGGAGGGGACCGCAGTATTTT
NA	NA	TRBJ2-1	TRBV6-5	CASSYSGRYNEQFF	TGTGCCAGCAGTTACTCGGGTCGCTACAATGAGCAGTTCTTC
NA	NA	TRBJ2-1	TRBV4-1	CASSQFVINEQFF	TGCGCCAGCAGCCAGTTCGTGATCAATGAGCAGTTCTTC
NA	NA	TRBJ2-5	TRBV6-1	CASSESGETQYF	TGTGCCAGCAGTGAATCAGGAGAGACCCAGTACTTC
NA	NA	TRBJ2-3	TRBV5-1	CASSIHTDTQYF	TGCGCCAGCAGCATACACACAGATACGCAGTATTTT
many	TRBD2	TRBJ2-7	TRBV3-1/TRBV3-2	CASSPTQTSLEQYF	TGTGCCAGCAGCCCGACTCAGACTAGCCTCGAGCAGTACTTC
NA	TRBD1	TRBJ2-3	TRBV28	CASSERQGHTDTQYF	TGTGCCAGCAGTGAACGACAGGGGCATACAGATACGCAGTATTTT
NA	NA	TRBJ2-2	TRBV29-1	CSVGPGYTGELFF	TGCAGCGTTGGCCCAGGGTATACCGGGGAGCTGTTTTTT
once	NA	TRBJ2-3	TRBV27	CASSFYGTPKGTDTQYF	TGTGCCAGCAGTTTCTACGGGACCCCCAAGGGGACAGATACGCAGTATTTT
NA	NA	TRBJ1-1	TRBV5-4	CASSLGGGTEAFF	TGTGCCAGCAGCTTGGGAGGGGGGACTGAAGCTTTCTTT
NA	TRBD1	TRBJ1-1	TRBV7-9	CASSQFSGQGKFTEAFF	TGTGCCAGCAGCCAATTTTCCGGACAGGGAAAATTTACTGAAGCTTTCTTT
NA	NA	TRBJ1-4	TRBV19	CASSVAAAGSEKLFF	TGTGCCAGTAGTGTCGCAGCCGCGGGATCGGAAAAACTGTTTTTT
NA	TRBD2	TRBJ2-2	TRBV27	CASSLVPPGLAAQTGELFF	TGTGCCAGCAGTTTAGTCCCCCCGGGACTAGCGGCGCAAACCGGGGAGCTGTTTTTT
NA	NA	TRBJ2-1	TRBV18	CASSPRQRIDSYNEQFF	TGTGCCAGCTCACCGCGACAAAGAATCGACAGCTACAATGAGCAGTTCTTC
NA	TRBD1	TRBJ2-7	TRBV18	CASSQGTGTTYEQYF	TGTGCCAGCTCACAAGGGACAGGTACCACCTACGAGCAGTACTTC
once	NA	TRBJ1-3	TRBV4-1	CASSQDTLGSGNTIYF	TGCGCCAGCAGCCAAGATACCCTGGGGTCTGGAAACACCATATATTTT
NA	TRBD1	TRBJ1-1	TRBV27	CASSKGQISTEAFF	TGTGCCAGCAGTAAGGGACAGATTAGCACTGAAGCTTTCTTT
NA	NA	TRBJ2-7	TRBV18	CASSPSVPSREQYF	TGTGCCAGCTCCCCATCGGTACCCTCGCGTGAGCAGTACTTC
NA	NA	TRBJ1-2	TRBV4-1	CASSQDPTGIYGYTF	TGCGCCAGCAGCCAAGATCCTACAGGCATATATGGCTACACCTTC
NA	NA	TRBJ1-1	TRBV3-1/TRBV3-2	CASSQGAGPNTEAFF	TGTGCCAGCAGCCAAGGGGCAGGGCCGAACACTGAAGCTTTCTTT
NA	NA	TRBJ1-1	TRBV6-5	CASSYFGTMNTEAFF	TGTGCCAGCAGTTACTTCGGGACAATGAACACTGAAGCTTTCTTT
NA	TRBD2	TRBJ2-1	TRBV19	CASTEVGLAGLYNEQFF	TGTGCCAGTACAGAGGTCGGACTAGCGGGCCTATACAATGAGCAGTTCTTC